The clone carrying this T cell receptor beta chain occurred once. The treatment here: preoperative locoregional IRX-2 cytokine immunotherapy. Samples came from a phase Ib trial of preoperative locoregional IRX-2 cytokine immunotherapy. The data stem from a study of preoperative IRX-2 immunotherapy in early breast cancer. Profiling relied on immunoSEQ multiplex PCR, and the TCRdb table lists in-frame clones only, not all of them. The sample holds just over 25,000 clones; roughly 77% are singletons and the top ten take 1% to 1.5%. The sequence came from a human donor with breast cancer. This specimen was lymph node tissue, taken after IRX-2 immunotherapy.

Here the CDR3 reads CASSISTGNTIYF. CDR3 coding DNA: TGTGCCAGTAGTATATCCACCGGAAACACCATATATTTT. This chain links TRBV19 with TRBJ1-3; no clear D gene. Trimming took off 2 bases at V and 4 bases at J, with 6 bases between the two ends. CDR1 LNHDA and CDR2 SQIVND come from the germline V gene (reference sequence). The CDR3 contains 13 residues.